The TCR beta chain under discussion was sequenced for a study of OX40 agonist ivuxolimab in advanced cancers. Study in general: Ivuxolimab doses were 0.01, 0.1, 0.3, 1.5, 3 or 10 mg/kg every 2 weeks. A diagnosis of hepatocellular carcinoma, melanoma, renal cell or head and neck cancer was present in dose-escalation patients.

Points from the study as a whole: At doses 0.1 to 3.0 mg/kg, CD4+ and CD8+ clones expanded. The study found that CD8+ T cells averaged more expanded clones than CD4+.

V lost 3 bases and J 5 bases, leaving 9 bases between the germline ends. The CDR3 has 13 residues. CDR1 and CDR2 from the germline V gene are KGHSH and LQKENI. With regard to this clone: Antigen specificity is unknown.

Sequencing was performed with immunoSEQ multiplex PCR; in TCRdb, only in-frame clones are kept and a portion is missing. Of 67,000 or so clones detected, approximately 86% appear once; the ten largest clones hold 3.7%. The TCR sequence derives from an adult with an advanced solid tumor such as melanoma, head and neck, liver or kidney cancer. This sample comprised CD4+ or CD8+ T cells sorted from blood, obtained in a trial of the OX40 agonist ivuxolimab. This rearrangement joins TRBV18 to TRBJ2-3, with D possibly TRBD2 on 5 matching bases. Here the CDR3 reads CASSPTREDTQYF. The CDR3 DNA is TGTGCCAGCTCACCCACACGGGAAGATACGCAGTATTTT.